This is a list of T cell receptor beta chains from one sample in a study of tumor T cells in aggressive B-cell lymphoma. Method: immunoSEQ multiplex PCR; TCRdb's copy keeps in-frame clones and lacks some. The table has about 3,000 clones, about 89% seen once; the top ten hold 5% to 6.5%. Sequenced input: tumor tissue. These receptors all come from an adult with diffuse large B cell lymphoma. Both conserved end residues are part of each CDR3. Fields, in order: J gene, V gene, D gene, CDR3 protein, CDR3 DNA. The D gene is left open where the match is weak.

J gene: TRBJ2-7; V gene: TRBV27; D gene: TRBD2; CDR3 protein: CASSPGTRTYEQYF; CDR3 DNA: TGTGCCAGCAGTCCCGGGACTAGAACGTACGAGCAGTACTTC
J gene: TRBJ2-7; V gene: TRBV6-6; D gene: .; CDR3 protein: CASKQGTEQYF; CDR3 DNA: TGTGCCAGCAAACAGGGTACCGAGCAATACTTC
J gene: TRBJ1-6; V gene: TRBV4-2; D gene: .; CDR3 protein: CASSQGLGAPLHF; CDR3 DNA: TGTGCCAGCAGCCAAGGGCTCGGAGCACCCCTCCACTTT
J gene: TRBJ2-2; V gene: TRBV9; D gene: TRBD1; CDR3 protein: CASSEQGASNTGELFF; CDR3 DNA: TGTGCCAGCAGCGAACAGGGGGCCTCGAACACCGGGGAGCTGTTTTTT
J gene: TRBJ1-5; V gene: TRBV4-1; D gene: .; CDR3 protein: CASSQEGTRGQPQHF; CDR3 DNA: TGCGCCAGCAGCCAAGAAGGGACACGAGGTCAGCCCCAGCATTTT
J gene: TRBJ2-5; V gene: TRBV9; D gene: .; CDR3 protein: CASSVDGTLQETQYF; CDR3 DNA: TGTGCCAGCAGCGTTGACGGGACTTTACAAGAGACCCAGTACTTC
J gene: TRBJ2-1; V gene: TRBV5-1; D gene: .; CDR3 protein: CASSLEMAGFNEQFF; CDR3 DNA: TGCGCCAGCAGCTTGGAAATGGCGGGCTTCAATGAGCAGTTCTTC
J gene: TRBJ2-5; V gene: TRBV4-1; D gene: TRBD2; CDR3 protein: CASSGGRETQYF; CDR3 DNA: TGCGCCAGCAGCGGCGGGAGGGAGACTCAGTACTTC
J gene: TRBJ2-7; V gene: TRBV19; D gene: TRBD2; CDR3 protein: CASSIGRGGGYEQYF; CDR3 DNA: TGTGCCAGTAGTATCGGACGTGGGGGGGGATACGAGCAGTACTTC
J gene: TRBJ1-2; V gene: TRBV19; D gene: TRBD1; CDR3 protein: CASSIGGQGVYGYTF; CDR3 DNA: TGTGCCAGTAGTATTGGCGGACAGGGGGTCTATGGCTACACCTTC
J gene: TRBJ2-3; V gene: TRBV10-3; D gene: TRBD2; CDR3 protein: CAISDGGSGATQYF; CDR3 DNA: TGTGCCATCAGTGATGGGGGGAGCGGGGCTACGCAGTATTTT
J gene: TRBJ1-1; V gene: TRBV9; D gene: .; CDR3 protein: CASSAQSVREEAFF; CDR3 DNA: TGTGCCAGCAGCGCTCAAAGCGTCCGGGAGGAAGCTTTCTTT